Listed here is a single TCR beta chain. The target antigen is unknown. The sample belongs to a study of OX40 agonist ivuxolimab in advanced cancers. Study-level background: Partial responses, seen in three patients, involved one hepatocellular carcinoma and two cutaneous melanomas. Study results and caveats: At doses 0.1 to 3.0 mg/kg, CD4+ and CD8+ clones expanded. Partial responders treated at 0.1-3.0 mg/kg exhibited clonal expansion among the lowest measured. Averaging showed that CD8+ T cells had more expanded clones than CD4+ did.

Sequencing was performed with immunoSEQ multiplex PCR; in TCRdb, only in-frame clones are kept and a portion is missing. The repertoire holds about 96,000 clones, with about 80% as singletons. Germline assignment: CDR1 MNHNS and CDR2 SASEGT. The CDR3 length is 15 residues. V shed 4 bases and J 7 bases; nucleotides not matched to a gene: 8. The rearrangement links TRBV6-1 to TRBJ2-2; 8 nucleotides match TRBD1. Sequencing was performed on CD4+ or CD8+ T cells sorted from blood, taken in a trial of the OX40 agonist ivuxolimab. This clonotype was obtained from an adult with an advanced solid tumor such as melanoma, head and neck, liver or kidney cancer. This CDR3 reads CASSAQGAESGELFF. In DNA, the CDR3 is TGTGCCAGCAGTGCCCAGGGGGCAGAGAGCGGGGAGCTGTTTTTT.